This TCR beta chain was obtained from a study of blood T cell repertoires in COVID-19 (TCRdb year 2020). As for the study more broadly: Samples covering the acute and convalescent phases of COVID-19 were provided by collaborators in the United States, Italy and Spain. The samples were drawn from two sources: the first 160 participants of the ongoing ImmuneRACE study, and approximately 1,300 subjects contributed by 6 global collaborators. The material from the prospective study consisted of cDNA or gDNA derived from T cells, B-cell-depleted T cells, or PBMCs. The dataset comprised deeply sampled blood TCRbeta repertoires from subjects exposed to, actively infected with, or recovered from COVID-19. The repertoires were made available in a free public database intended to serve as a resource for research on the immune response to SARS-CoV-2. HLA class I and class II types, where available, came from metadata supplied by the sample provider rather than from assay-based typing. Nearly every sample came with metadata listing a de-identified subject ID, COVID-19 status, age in years and sex.

The paper as a whole reports these results and caveats: The amount of clinical and demographic metadata varied by source and participant and was provided uncurated.

Participants in the prospective study were aged about 18 to 95 years, lived in 20 to 30 United States geographic areas, and enrolled through a virtual design. In the prospective study, participants were assigned to cohorts based on the clinical history participants reported in a screening survey and a study questionnaire. Recovered participants in ImmuneRACE Cohort 3 were defined as having two consecutive negative NP/OP PCR tests, clearance from a healthcare professional, or resolution of symptoms. Each participant in the prospective study had whole blood, serum and a nasopharyngeal or oropharyngeal swab collected by mobile phlebotomists. Over a roughly 2-month period, participants in the prospective study had the option of providing additional blood draws and questionnaires. Prospective study blood samples were shipped either frozen or at room temperature before DNA extraction. TCRbeta CDR3 regions were amplified from genomic DNA by means of the immunoSEQ Assay, a bias-controlled multiplex PCR. Per the source publication's procedure: Nucleated cell counts per sample were estimated from amplification of reference gene primers within the assay. To quantify the absolute abundance of each unique TCRbeta CDR3 rearrangement, sequence reads were collapsed and filtered. Productive Simpson clonality was computed per sample as the square root of Simpson's diversity index over productive rearrangements. TCRdb carries this immuneACCESS record with in-frame sequences only. Its versions omit some clonotypes, under half of them owing to an unresolved V gene in the studies checked, with the rest unexplained. That table gives V, J and clone size, and the DNA gave D and trimming. This sample gives roughly 160,000 clones in total; about four fifths of them show up just once. The ten largest clones represent roughly 3.5% of the sample.

Taking its sample share into account, this clone is medium-sized (0.01 to 0.1%). It has no known antigen specificity. The record has no base qualities; no much larger clone is one base away. Per the germline V gene, SGHRS is the CDR1 and YFSETQ is the CDR2. At the junction V is shortened by 0 bases and J by 5 bases, with 10 bases in between. The CDR3 sequence holds 14 residues, the cysteine and phenylalanine included. CDR3 DNA is the only sequence kept; it has 42 bases, read in frame from the first base. The sequenced sample was PBMCs or T cells enriched from blood (not recorded which). The chain joins TRBV5-1 to TRBJ2-3; tentative D gene TRBD2, with 6 bases matching. The receptor was isolated from a woman aged 55-69 years who had recovered from COVID-19. This receptor carries the CDR3 CASSLGGVRDTQYF. The sequence in DNA is TGCGCCAGCAGCTTGGGGGGGGTCAGAGATACGCAGTATTTT.